The rows below give T cell receptor beta chains drawn from one sample of a study of cytomegalovirus exposure and HLA in healthy donors. The protocol was immunoSEQ multiplex PCR, while the TCRdb copy is restricted to in-frame clones and leaves out a portion. Here the sample spans around 160,000 clones, around 80% being singletons. Sample: PBMCs. Receptors were obtained from a woman between 40 and 55 years old in good health and CMV-seropositive. CDR3s include the opening cysteine and the closing phenylalanine or tryptophan. A D gene is named only where the DNA matches it firmly. The size field is filled for only some rows; it gives once, few, many or a size class.

D gene	J gene	V gene	CDR3 length	clone size	CDR3 DNA	CDR3 protein
-	TRBJ1-6	TRBV7-8	13	few	TGTGCCAGCAGCTTAGGGATGGGCTCACCCCTCCACTTT	CASSLGMGSPLHF
-	TRBJ2-3	TRBV4-3	15	-	TGCGCCAGCAGCCCGGGGGATATAGGCACAGATACGCAGTATTTT	CASSPGDIGTDTQYF
TRBD1	TRBJ1-4	TRBV4-1	16	-	TGCGCCAGCAGCTACCAGGGGGTTGTCTCTAATGAAAAACTGTTTTTT	CASSYQGVVSNEKLFF
TRBD1	TRBJ2-3	TRBV11-3	13	few	TGTGCCAGCAGCTTGGGACAGACCCCGAAGCCGTATTTT	CASSLGQTPKPYF
-	TRBJ1-1	TRBV2	12	-	TGTGCCAGCAAGGAAGGAGGCACTGAAGCTTTCTTT	CASKEGGTEAFF
TRBD1	TRBJ2-7	TRBV4-3	18	-	TGCGCCAGCAGCTCTCAAGGGGGAGGACAGGGGGCGTATCACGAGCAGTACTTC	CASSSQGGGQGAYHEQYF
-	TRBJ2-1	TRBV6-1	14	once	TGTGCCAGCAGTCCCAACGACTCGCGAGATGAGCAGTTCTTC	CASSPNDSRDEQFF
TRBD2	TRBJ2-5	TRBV7-9	13	-	TGTGCCAGCAGCTTGTTTGGGACTAGCGGTGCGTACTTC	CASSLFGTSGAYF
-	TRBJ1-5	TRBV6-1	13	-	TGTGCCAGCAGAGAGACTGGCAATCAGCCCCAGCATTTT	CASRETGNQPQHF
-	TRBJ2-2	TRBV5-1	15	-	TGCGCCAGCAGTGAGGCGGGAAGGTTCTCCGGGGAGCTGTTTTTT	CASSEAGRFSGELFF
-	TRBJ1-4	TRBV6-5	16	-	TGTGCCAGCAGTTACGGGGGCGGGGGGCCGGTTGAAAAACTGTTTTTT	CASSYGGGGPVEKLFF
TRBD1	TRBJ1-1	TRBV6-6	15	-	TGTGCCAGCAGTTACTTCGGGACAGGAAACACTGAAGCTTTCTTT	CASSYFGTGNTEAFF
-	TRBJ1-5	TRBV6-5	14	once	TGTGCCAGCAGTCCCCGCCACTCAGGACAGCCCCAGCATTTT	CASSPRHSGQPQHF
-	TRBJ2-3	TRBV19	15	-	TGTGCCAGTAGTATACCCGGGACGGGGGCAGATACGCAGTATTTT	CASSIPGTGADTQYF
-	TRBJ2-7	TRBV7-3	16	-	TGTGCCAGCAGCTTAGGAGTTGGGGGCCAGGGCACGCAGCAGTACTTC	CASSLGVGGQGTQQYF
-	TRBJ2-3	TRBV5-4	15	-	TGTGCCAGCAGCTTGGGGTTCGGGGTCCTGGCTACGCAGTATTTT	CASSLGFGVLATQYF
TRBD1	TRBJ1-4	TRBV6-1	16	-	TGTGCCAGCAGTGCCGACAGGGACGTGACTAATGAAAAACTGTTTTTT	CASSADRDVTNEKLFF
TRBD2	TRBJ2-1	TRBV7-7	15	-	TGTGCTAGCAGCCTGGGACTAGCGGGAGTAGGTGAGCAGTTCTTC	CASSLGLAGVGEQFF
TRBD1	TRBJ1-1	TRBV2	14	-	TGTGCCACCACCCCGGACAGGGTTAACACTGAAGCTTTCTTT	CATTPDRVNTEAFF
-	TRBJ2-6	TRBV30	17	-	TGTGCCTGGAGTAGGGGCAGAGGAGAGTCTGGGGCCAACGTCCTGACTTTC	CAWSRGRGESGANVLTF
TRBD1	TRBJ2-1	TRBV7-3	16	-	TGTGCCAGCAGCTCGACAGGGCTAAGCTCCTACAATGAGCAGTTCTTC	CASSSTGLSSYNEQFF
TRBD1	TRBJ1-4	TRBV5-5	15	-	TGTGCCAGCAGCAAACGGACAGGGGCTAATGAAAAACTGTTTTTT	CASSKRTGANEKLFF
TRBD2	TRBJ2-5	TRBV9	16	-	TGTGCCAGCAGCGTAGGGACTAGCGGGCTCCCAGAGACCCAGTACTTC	CASSVGTSGLPETQYF
TRBD1	TRBJ2-1	TRBV9	19	few	TGTGCCAGCAGCGTAGGCTTTTTGGGGGACAGGAGGACTCACAATGAGCAGTTCTTC	CASSVGFLGDRRTHNEQFF
TRBD2	TRBJ2-2	TRBV29-1	13	-	TGCAGCGTAGCGGGAGTGTACACCGGGGAGCTGTTTTTT	CSVAGVYTGELFF
-	TRBJ1-2	TRBV30	13	few	TGTGCCTGGAATGGGGGGGGCGGCTATGGCTACACCTTC	CAWNGGGGYGYTF
-	TRBJ2-7	TRBV6-5	15	-	TGTGCCAGCAGTTCCGAACCGGGACTGGGGTACGAGCAGTACTTC	CASSSEPGLGYEQYF
TRBD1	TRBJ2-2	TRBV5-4	16	-	TGTGCCAGCAGCTTGGAAGGGGGCGTGCGCACCGGGGAGCTGTTTTTT	CASSLEGGVRTGELFF
TRBD2	TRBJ2-7	TRBV13	14	-	TGTGCCAGCAGCTCGACTAGCCGGTCAACCGAGCAGTACTTC	CASSSTSRSTEQYF
TRBD1	TRBJ2-3	TRBV7-9	16	-	TGTGCCAGCAGCTCCAGACAGGGGCTCGTCACAGATACGCAGTATTTT	CASSSRQGLVTDTQYF
-	TRBJ2-7	TRBV5-1	14	-	TGCGCCAGCAGCTTGGACAGGGCGAGGGACGAGCAGCACTTC	CASSLDRARDEQHF
TRBD2	TRBJ2-2	TRBV4-3	20	-	TGCGCCAGCAGCCAAGACAATAAGAAGAGGACTAGCTTGAACACCGGGGAGCTGTTTTTT	CASSQDNKKRTSLNTGELFF
TRBD2	TRBJ2-3	TRBV19	16	-	TGTGCCAGTAGCCGCACTAGCGGGACGGGGACAGATACGCAGTATTTT	CASSRTSGTGTDTQYF
-	TRBJ2-1	TRBV6-5	11	-	TGTGCCAGCAGGTCGGACAATGAGCAGTTCTTC	CASRSDNEQFF
-	TRBJ2-2	TRBV28	14	few	TGTGCCAGCAGACTCTGGTCGGACACCGGGGAGCTGTTTTTT	CASRLWSDTGELFF
-	TRBJ2-1	TRBV7-9	13	once	TGTGCCTCGATGGAGGGCTCCTACAATGAGCAGTTCTTC	CASMEGSYNEQFF
-	TRBJ2-1	TRBV4-1	15	many	TGCGCCAGCAGCCAAGATCCGGGAATCCGGGATGAGCAGTTCTTC	CASSQDPGIRDEQFF
TRBD2	TRBJ2-5	TRBV5-4	16	-	TGTGCCAGCAGCTTAGCCGGACTAGCGAGTCAAGAGACCCAGTACTTC	CASSLAGLASQETQYF
-	TRBJ1-1	TRBV2	14	-	TGTGCCAGCAGTGACAGGGGCCTGAACACTGAAGCTTTCTTT	CASSDRGLNTEAFF
TRBD2	TRBJ2-7	TRBV28	16	-	TGTGCCAGCTGGTCCAGCGGGAGCTCCTCCGACTACGAGCAGTACTTC	CASWSSGSSSDYEQYF
TRBD1	TRBJ2-2	TRBV18	15	few	TGTGCCAGCTCACCACTGGGACAGTCAGCCGGGGAGCTGTTTTTT	CASSPLGQSAGELFF